A single sample is the source of the 20 T cell receptor beta chains below, sequenced in a study of radiotherapy plus CTLA-4 blockade in lung cancer. TCRdb's copy holds only in-frame clones and misses some; the assay was immunoSEQ multiplex PCR. The table includes about 85,000 clones, more than 75% detected once. The material sequenced was peripheral blood, taken from a patient treated with radiotherapy plus ipilimumab. The receptors derive from a human donor with non-small cell lung cancer who had a partial response to radiotherapy plus ipilimumab.

This rearrangement joins TRBV7-6 to TRBJ2-7; D may be TRBD2 (5 bases). V was trimmed by 5 bases and J by 0 bases, leaving 14 bases between them. This CDR3 is built from 15 residues. CDR1 SGHVS and CDR2 FNYEAQ come from the germline V gene. The CDR3 nucleotides read TGTGCCAGCAGCCGACTACCCCTGAGCTCCTACGAGCAGTACGTC. This gives the protein CASSRLPLSSYEQYV.

The chain employs TRBV15 and TRBJ1-4; tentatively, D is TRBD1 (5 bases). The germline V gene encodes CDR1 LNHNV and CDR2 YYDKDF (reference sequence). The CDR3 loop spans 15 amino acids. Trimming shortened V by 0 bases and J by 5 bases, and 10 bases separated the two germline ends. This CDR3 is CATSRDKGKNEKLFF. CDR3 DNA sequence: TGTGCCACCAGCAGAGACAAGGGGAAGAATGAAAAACTGTTTTTT.

CDR3 region: CASSFFSRQNTGELFF. The DNA of the CDR3 is TGTGCCAGCAGTTTCTTCAGTCGACAGAACACCGGGGAGCTGTTTTTT. The chain joins TRBV27 to TRBJ2-2; D gene unclear. This CDR3 has 16 amino acids. The germline CDR1 and CDR2 sequences are MNHEY and SMNVEV (reference sequence). V was cut by 3 bases and J by 1 base, with 12 bases left in between.

The DNA of the CDR3 is TGTGCCAGCAGCCAGGGACAGGGGGCGAGCGAAAAACTGTTTTTT. Translating gives CASSQGQGASEKLFF. The genes are TRBV5-4 and TRBJ1-4, with 12 positions matching TRBD1. Germline CDR1 reads SGHNT; CDR2 reads YYREEE (reference sequence). The CDR3 covers 15 residues. With V trimmed by 4 bases and J by 8 bases, 6 bases remained unmatched.

As regards this clone: One end of the junction does not line up with germline, which may come from a read error. The chain has TRBV15 and TRBJ2-7, with TRBD2 matching over 11 bases. Germline V CDR1 and CDR2: LNHNV, YYDKDF (reference sequence). This CDR3 contains 19 residues. CDR3 loop: CATSTTPGLAVLSSYERYF. CDR3 nucleotides: TGTGCCACCAGCACAACCCCGGGACTAGCGGTTCTCAGCTCCTACGAGCGGTACTTC. Looking up the rest from reference TRBV15 and TRBJ2-7 gives the full variable domain: DAMVIQNPRYQVTQFGKPVTLSCSQTLNHNVMYWYQQKSSQAPKLLFHYYDKDFNNEADTPDNFQSRRPNTSFCFLDIRSPGLGDTAMYLCATSTTPGLAVLSSYERYFGPGTRLTVT.

This chain links TRBV19 with TRBJ1-4; no clear D gene. Per germline, CDR1 LNHDA and CDR2 SQIVND (reference sequence). CDR3 length equals 13 residues. Trimming took off 4 bases at V and 5 bases at J, with 8 bases between the two ends. Written as DNA, the CDR3 is TGTGCCAGTAGTAACAGCGGAAATGAAAAACTGTTTTTT. Translated, it gives CASSNSGNEKLFF.

This clone was detected only once. V and J are TRBV15 and TRBJ1-5, with D uncertain. Germline values: CDR1 LNHNV, CDR2 YYDKDF (reference sequence). Trimming cost V 0 bases and J 4 bases, with 16 bases left between them. This CDR3 contains 17 residues. The CDR3 is CATSRDRLEGVNQPQHF. The CDR3 coding sequence is TGTGCCACCAGCAGAGATCGGCTAGAGGGAGTTAATCAGCCCCAGCATTTT.

This chain connects TRBV9 to TRBJ2-2; 10 bases are shared with TRBD2. The CDR3 runs to 16 residues. Germline CDR1 and CDR2: SGDLS and YYNGEE. V shed 0 bases, J shed 4 bases, and the junction held 3 bases outside the gene matches. The CDR3 DNA follows: TGTGCCAGCAGCGTAGTAGCGGGAGGTCTCACCGGGGAGCTGTTTTTT. Translating it yields CASSVVAGGLTGELFF. Complete variable domain (other parts from reference TRBV9 and TRBJ2-2): DSGVTQTPKHLITATGQRVTLRCSPRSGDLSVYWYQQSLDQGLQFLIQYYNGEERAKGNILERFSAQQFPDLHSELNLSSLELGDSALYFCASSVVAGGLTGELFFGEGSRLTVL.

The chain employs TRBV9 and TRBJ2-1; the match to TRBD1 covers 8 bases. Germline V gene lookup returns CDR1 SGDLS and CDR2 YYNGEE. V lost 4 bases to trimming and J lost 6 bases; unmatched junction nucleotides: 6. CDR3 length: 14 amino acids. This CDR3 is CASSPSGQVNEQFF. The DNA of the CDR3 is TGTGCCAGCAGCCCATCGGGACAGGTCAATGAGCAGTTCTTC.

The chain uses TRBV18 and TRBJ2-1; TRBD2 is a possible D gene (7 bases). Germline CDR1 reads KGHSH; CDR2 reads LQKENI. Trimming removed 3 bases from V and 7 bases from J, with 10 bases in between. CDR3 length equals 13 residues. The CDR3 DNA reads TGTGCCAGCTCACCCAAGGGGGGGAATGAGCAGTTCTTC. This translates into CASSPKGGNEQFF.

The chain combines TRBV19 with TRBJ1-1; maybe TRBD1 (6 bases). CDR1 is LNHDA and CDR2 is SQIVND in the germline V gene (reference sequence). CDR3 length equals 14 residues. V was cut by 6 bases and J by 5 bases, with 16 bases left in between. CDR3 DNA: TGTGCCAGTAGAGAACAGGGTTTGAGGACTGAAGCTTTCTTT. Translating it yields CASREQGLRTEAFF.

J is TRBJ2-7 and V is TRBV10-3; no definite D call. This CDR3 spans 11 amino acids. Germline-derived CDR1 and CDR2 are ENHRY and SYGVKD. With 2 bases removed from V and 7 bases from J, the gap between germline ends came to 6 bases. The CDR3 bases are TGTGCCATCAGTGAGACCCGGGAGCAGTACTTC. Translation: CAISETREQYF.

This clone was seen only once. V is TRBV2 and J is TRBJ2-7; TRBD1 aligns across 10 bases. Germline V gene lookup returns CDR1 SNHLY and CDR2 FYNNEI. Losses at the gene ends were 3 bases for V and 2 bases for J; bases not matched to a gene: 7. The CDR3 length is 16 residues. The CDR3 DNA follows: TGTGCCAGCAGTGAGGACAGGGGGACCCTAGCCTACGAGCAGTACTTC. Protein sequence: CASSEDRGTLAYEQYF.

J is TRBJ1-2 and V is TRBV14; D perhaps matches TRBD1 (5 bases). The CDR3 is 11 amino acids. V lost 1 base and J lost 11, with 8 bases in between. Per the germline V gene, CDR1 is SGHDN and CDR2 is FVKESK. CDR3 coding DNA: TGTGCCAGCAGCCAAGTAGGGGTTTACACCTTC. It encodes CASSQVGVYTF.

Here the CDR3 DNA reads TGTGCCAGCAGTGTTCCAGATCGCGCCCGAAGGACAGGGTTTTTAAACAATGAGCAGTTCTTC. It translates to CASSVPDRARRTGFLNNEQFF. The genes are TRBV28 and TRBJ2-1; 8 bases map to TRBD1. The germline V gene encodes CDR1 MDHEN and CDR2 SYDVKM. The trim removed 5 bases at V and 5 bases at J, leaving 26 bases unmatched. This CDR3 region has 21 residues. The full variable domain, its missing parts supplied by reference TRBV28 and TRBJ2-1, is DVKVTQSSRYLVKRTGEKVFLECVQDMDHENMFWYRQDPGLGLRLIYFSYDVKMKEKGDIPEGYSVSREKKERFSLILESASTNQTSMYLCASSVPDRARRTGFLNNEQFFGPGTRLTVL.

Details on this clone: Its ends do not fully match the called genes, so a read error is possible. The CDR3 DNA reads as TGTGCTAGCAGCTTAACTAGCGGGAGTTACGAGCAGTACTTC. Its translation: CASSLTSGSYEQYF. The chain is built from TRBV7-7 and TRBJ2-7; 11 positions agree with TRBD2. The germline V gene encodes CDR1 SSHAT and CDR2 FNYEAQ (reference sequence). The CDR3 is 14 residues long.

In the case of this clone: Within the sample, other DNA sequences also encode this same CDR3. The chain links TRBV9 to TRBJ2-3; 9 bases align to TRBD2. Germline V lookup: CDR1 SGDLS, CDR2 YYNGEE. CDR3 length equals 18 residues. Unmatched junction bases numbered 13, after V lost 4 bases and J lost 1 base. CDR3 residues: CASSNIVPGLARTDTQYF. The CDR3 coding sequence is TGTGCCAGCAGCAATATAGTACCGGGACTAGCTCGCACAGATACGCAGTATTTT.

The rearrangement links TRBV28 to TRBJ1-1, with D perhaps matching TRBD1 (5 bases). The CDR3 consists of 15 residues. Germline CDR1 is MDHEN and CDR2 is SYDVKM. V was shortened by 6 bases and J by 2 bases, with 16 bases between the two germline ends. Here the CDR3 reads CASRYPGTTNTEAFF. DNA of the CDR3: TGTGCCAGCAGGTATCCCGGGACTACTAACACTGAAGCTTTCTTT.

The chain recombines TRBV29-1 with TRBJ2-3; no clear D. The CDR3 loop spans 14 amino acids. Germline lookup yields CDR1 SQVTM and CDR2 ANQGSEA. Trimming pared 4 bases from V and 2 bases from J, leaving 13 bases between. In DNA, the CDR3 is TGCAGCGTTGGGGCCCCCGAGCTCACAGATACGCAGTATTTT. Amino acids: CSVGAPELTDTQYF.

This clone was counted between two and nine times. The CDR3 loop is CASSPISTGAGNTIYF. CDR3 nucleotide sequence: TGTGCCAGCAGTCCAATATCGACAGGGGCTGGAAACACCATATATTTT. The chain joins TRBV27 to TRBJ1-3, with 8 nucleotides matching TRBD1. This CDR3 spans 16 amino acids. Germline V gene lookup returns CDR1 MNHEY and CDR2 SMNVEV (reference sequence). The V segment lost 5 bases and the J segment 2 bases; nucleotides outside the gene matches: 8.